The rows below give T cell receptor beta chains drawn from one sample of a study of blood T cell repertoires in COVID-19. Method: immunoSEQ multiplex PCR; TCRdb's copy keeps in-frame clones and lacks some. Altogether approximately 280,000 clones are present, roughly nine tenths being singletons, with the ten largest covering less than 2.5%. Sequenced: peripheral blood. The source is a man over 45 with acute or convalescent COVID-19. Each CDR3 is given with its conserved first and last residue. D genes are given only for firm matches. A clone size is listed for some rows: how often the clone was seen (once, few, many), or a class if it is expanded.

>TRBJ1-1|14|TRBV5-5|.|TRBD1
CASRPRTGGTEAFF
TGTGCCAGCAGGCCTCGGACAGGGGGGACTGAAGCTTTCTTT
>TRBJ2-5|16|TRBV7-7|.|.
CASSPGPQTGGETQYF
TGTGCTAGCAGCCCCGGACCCCAAACAGGTGGAGAGACCCAGTACTTC
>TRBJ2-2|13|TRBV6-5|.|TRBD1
CAGGQANTGELFF
TGTGCCGGGGGACAGGCGAACACCGGGGAGCTGTTTTTT
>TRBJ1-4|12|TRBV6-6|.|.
CATTDSLEKLFF
TGTGCCACCACGGACAGTCTGGAAAAACTGTTTTTT
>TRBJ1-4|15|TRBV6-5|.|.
CASSYLPPAREKLFF
TGTGCCAGCAGTTACTTGCCGCCAGCCAGGGAAAAACTGTTTTTT
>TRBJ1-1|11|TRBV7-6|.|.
CATLAGAEAFF
TGTGCCACCCTCGCGGGTGCTGAAGCTTTCTTT
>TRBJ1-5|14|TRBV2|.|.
CASSGQSGNQPQHF
TGTGCCAGCTCCGGACAATCGGGCAATCAGCCCCAGCATTTT
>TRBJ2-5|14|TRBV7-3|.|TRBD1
CASSSGQGGETQYF
TGTGCCAGCAGCTCGGGACAGGGAGGAGAGACCCAGTACTTC
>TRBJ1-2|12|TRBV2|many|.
CASSGGEGGYTF
TGTGCCAGCAGTGGGGGGGAGGGCGGCTACACCTTC
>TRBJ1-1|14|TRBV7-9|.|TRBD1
CASSWQGENTEAFF
TGTGCCAGCAGCTGGCAGGGGGAGAACACTGAAGCTTTCTTT
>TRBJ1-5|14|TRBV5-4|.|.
CASSPVPGDQPQHF
TGTGCCAGCAGCCCGGTCCCAGGGGATCAGCCCCAGCATTTT
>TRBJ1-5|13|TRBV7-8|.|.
CASSYSSNQPQHF
TGTGCCAGCAGCTATAGTAGCAATCAGCCCCAGCATTTT
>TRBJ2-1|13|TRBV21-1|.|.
CASRITGYPEQFF
TGTGCCAGCAGGATCACAGGGTACCCCGAGCAGTTCTTC
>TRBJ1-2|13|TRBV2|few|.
CASSPRRAAGYTF
TGTGCCAGCAGCCCTCGGAGGGCCGCTGGCTACACCTTC
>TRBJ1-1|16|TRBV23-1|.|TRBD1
CASSQWKTGGNTEAFF
TGCGCCAGCAGTCAATGGAAGACAGGGGGTAACACTGAAGCTTTCTTT
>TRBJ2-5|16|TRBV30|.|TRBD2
CAWNTGTSGGAETQYF
TGTGCCTGGAACACCGGGACTAGCGGGGGGGCAGAGACCCAGTACTTC
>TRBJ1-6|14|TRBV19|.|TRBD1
CASSTGTGGLPLHF
TGTGCCAGTAGTACCGGGACAGGGGGCTTGCCCCTCCACTTT
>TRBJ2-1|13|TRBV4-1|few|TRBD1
CASSGQGLNEQFF
TGCGCCAGCAGCGGACAGGGCCTCAATGAGCAGTTCTTC
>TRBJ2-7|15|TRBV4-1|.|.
CASSQGAGLTYEQYF
TGCGCCAGCAGCCAAGGGGCGGGGCTTACCTACGAGCAGTACTTC
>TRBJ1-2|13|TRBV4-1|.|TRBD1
CASSSGQDYGYTF
TGCGCCAGCAGCTCGGGACAGGACTATGGCTACACCTTC
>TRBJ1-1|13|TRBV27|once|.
CASSPQGRTEAFF
TGTGCCAGCAGTCCTCAGGGTAGGACTGAAGCTTTCTTT
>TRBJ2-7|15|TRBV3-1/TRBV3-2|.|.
CASSQGGGRSYEQYF
TGTGCCAGCAGCCAAGGGGGGGGCCGCTCCTACGAGCAGTACTTC
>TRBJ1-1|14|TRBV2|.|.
CASIREDMNTEAFF
TGTGCCAGCATCAGGGAGGACATGAACACTGAAGCTTTCTTT
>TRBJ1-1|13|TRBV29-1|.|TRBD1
CSGSTGGNTEAFF
TGCAGCGGTTCGACAGGGGGGAACACTGAAGCTTTCTTT
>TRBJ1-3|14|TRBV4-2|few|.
CASSHGGTGNTIYF
TGTGCCAGCAGCCACGGGGGGACTGGAAACACCATATATTTT
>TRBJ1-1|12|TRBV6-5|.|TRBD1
CASRDRGVLSFF
TGTGCCAGCAGAGACAGGGGGGTTTTGTCTTTCTTT
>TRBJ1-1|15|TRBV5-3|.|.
CARSLIRQVNTEAFF
TGTGCCAGAAGCTTGATAAGGCAGGTGAACACTGAAGCTTTCTTT
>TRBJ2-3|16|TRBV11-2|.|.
CASSLEWGGRGDTQYF
TGTGCCAGCAGCTTAGAATGGGGGGGCCGTGGAGATACGCAGTATTTT
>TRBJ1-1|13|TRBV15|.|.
CATSNFRNTEAFF
TGTGCCACCAGCAACTTTAGGAACACTGAAGCTTTCTTT
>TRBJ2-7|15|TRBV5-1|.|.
CASSLVPGSEYEQYF
TGCGCCAGCAGCTTGGTCCCAGGGTCCGAATACGAGCAGTACTTC
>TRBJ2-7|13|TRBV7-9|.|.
CASSLNRVAEQYF
TGTGCCAGCAGCTTAAACAGGGTGGCCGAGCAGTACTTC
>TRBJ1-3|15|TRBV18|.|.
CASSPSKDSGNTIYF
TGTGCCAGCTCCCCTAGTAAAGACTCTGGAAACACCATATATTTT